These 27 T cell receptor beta chains were all obtained from the same sample, sequenced in a study of identical twins. TCRdb called the 5' RACE reads again in MiXCR, with one record for every CDR3 protein. The table lists a few hundred thousand distinct CDR3 sequences, roughly 15% of them singletons. This sample also appeared in a second study, on yellow fever vaccine responses in identical twins.

The sample taken for sequencing was CD4+ T cells sorted from blood. The receptors stem from a woman between 18 and 30 years old in good health.

The V call is TRBV6-2 or TRBV6-3, the J call TRBJ2-1, with 10 bases identical to TRBD2. Per the germline V gene, CDR1 is MNHEY and CDR2 is SVGEGT. The CDR3 spans 16 residues. The V segment lost 5 bases and the J segment 3 bases; nucleotides outside the gene matches: 7. This CDR3 is CASSRLTSGVYNEQFF. CDR3 DNA sequence: TGTGCCAGCAGTCGACTCACTAGCGGGGTCTACAATGAGCAGTTCTTC.

This clonotype was counted ten times or more. This chain joins TRBV12-3 or TRBV12-4 and TRBJ1-2; D call uncertain. V lost 5 bases to trimming and J lost 5 bases, with 12 bases between them. The CDR3 extends over 13 amino acids. The CDR3 DNA reads TGTGCCAGCAGTCCATCAGATTATTATGGCTACACCTTC. Residues: CASSPSDYYGYTF.

This sequence joins TRBV5-8 and TRBJ1-1, with D unclear. In germline, CDR1 is SGHTS, CDR2 YDEGEE. The CDR3 sequence is 14 residues long. V lost 3 bases and J 1 base, leaving 10 bases between the germline ends. CDR3 region: CASSSQTKNTEAFF. The CDR3, as DNA: TGTGCCAGCAGCTCTCAAACTAAGAACACTGAAGCTTTCTTT.

The rearrangement joins TRBV20-1 to TRBJ2-4, with D tentatively TRBD1 (5 bases). CDR3 length: 15 amino acids. Trimming cost V 2 bases and J 1 base, with 12 bases left between them. The germline V gene encodes CDR1 DFQATT and CDR2 SNEGSKA (reference sequence). In DNA, the CDR3 is TGCAGTGCTAGACTTGGGGCAGGGGCCAAAAACATTCAGTACTTC. It encodes CSARLGAGAKNIQYF.

The chain uses TRBV5-5 and TRBJ2-3; D is perhaps TRBD2 (6 bases). Germline V gives CDR1 SGHKS, CDR2 YYEKEE (reference sequence). The CDR3 sequence is 14 residues long. V was shortened by 4 bases and J by 3 bases, with 12 bases between the two germline ends. The CDR3 loop reads CASSVPLATDTQYF. In DNA, the CDR3 is TGTGCCAGCAGCGTCCCTCTAGCGACAGATACGCAGTATTTT.

The V and J genes are TRBV5-1 and TRBJ2-1; D gene ambiguous. This CDR3 has 13 residues. V was clipped by 5 bases and J by 8 bases, with 14 bases between them. The V gene's germline CDR1 is SGHRS and CDR2 YFSETQ. The CDR3 region has the DNA TGCGCCAGCAGTAAGCTCCCGACGGATGAGCAGTTCTTC. Its protein is CASSKLPTDEQFF. Full variable domain (outside the CDR3, taken from reference TRBV5-1 and TRBJ2-1): KAGVTQTPRYLIKTRGQQVTLSCSPISGHRSVSWYQQTPGQGLQFLFEYFSETQRNKGNFPGRFSGRQFSNSRSEMNVSTLELGDSALYLCASSKLPTDEQFFGPGTRLTVL.

This clonotype appeared a single time. The chain has TRBV11-2 and TRBJ2-7; no definite D call. V was cut by 1 base and J by 2 bases, with 6 bases left in between. CDR1 is SGHAT, CDR2 FQNNGV, per germline. The CDR3 is 13 residues long. As DNA, the CDR3 is TGTGCCAGCAGCTTAGCGCAAACCTACGAGCAGTACTTC. It codes for CASSLAQTYEQYF.

Note on this clonotype: A read error may produce the germline difference seen at one junction end. V and J are TRBV11-2 and TRBJ1-4, with 7 positions matching TRBD1. Germline V lookup: CDR1 SGHAT, CDR2 FQNNGV. The CDR3 is made up of 15 amino acids. The CDR3: CASSHDRDRMKNCFF. The CDR3 nucleotides are TGTGCCAGCAGCCATGACCGGGACAGAATGAAAAACTGTTTCTTT.

This chain uses TRBV29-1 with TRBJ2-7; TRBD2 agrees at 8 bases. With 6 bases clipped from V and 7 bases from J, the junction kept 14 bases outside the gene matches. CDR1 is SQVTM and CDR2 is ANQGSEA in the germline V gene. This CDR3 has 14 residues. In nucleotides, the CDR3 is TGCAGCGTGACCGGACTAGCCGGAAGTTGGGAGCAGTACTTC. It yields the protein CSVTGLAGSWEQYF.

This clonotype appeared a few times. The genes are TRBV12-3 or TRBV12-4 and TRBJ2-3; no clear D. Between the trimmed V and J ends, which lost 3 bases and 4 bases, there was a span of 14 bases. This CDR3 spans 15 amino acids. CDR3 sequence: CASSFFNLGSDTQYF. The DNA of the CDR3 is TGTGCCAGCAGTTTTTTTAATTTAGGGTCAGATACGCAGTATTTT.

This clonotype was picked up a small number of times. The chain is built from TRBV7-9 and TRBJ1-1; 7 bases are shared with TRBD1. Germline V gene sequence: CDR1 SEHNR, CDR2 FQNEAQ (reference sequence). The V segment lost 11 bases and the J segment 3 bases; nucleotides outside the gene matches: 15. There are 15 residues in the CDR3. The CDR3 spells CAVQTGAGGDTEAFF. In DNA, the CDR3 is TGTGCCGTCCAGACTGGGGCAGGGGGGGACACTGAAGCTTTCTTT.

The rearrangement links TRBV24-1 to TRBJ1-2; D is possibly TRBD1 (5 bases). V lost 9 bases to trimming and J lost 3 bases, with 16 bases between them. Germline V gene data show CDR1 as KGHDR and CDR2 as SFDVKD. The CDR3 has 14 amino acids. CDR3 in DNA: TGTGCCACCTCCGGGGCCCCCCTGGACTATGGCTACACCTTC. It is translated as CATSGAPLDYGYTF.

This clonotype has more than one count but fewer than ten. The chain recombines TRBV7-9 with TRBJ2-2; 15 bases align to TRBD2. V lost 5 bases, J lost 4 bases, and 5 bases stayed unmatched. The CDR3 runs to 17 residues. Per the germline V gene, CDR1 is SEHNR and CDR2 is FQNEAQ (reference sequence). The CDR3 sequence is CASSQGLAGGPTGELFF. As DNA, the CDR3 is TGTGCCAGCAGCCAGGGACTAGCGGGAGGACCCACCGGGGAGCTGTTTTTT. Full variable domain (remainder filled in from reference TRBV7-9 and TRBJ2-2): DTGVSQNPRHKITKRGQNVTFRCDPISEHNRLYWYRQTLGQGPEFLTYFQNEAQLEKSRLLSDRFSAERPKGSFSTLEIQRTEQGDSAMYLCASSQGLAGGPTGELFFGEGSRLTVL.

This clonotype was detected a few times. The rearrangement uses TRBV5-1 and TRBJ2-4; D unresolved. Trimming pared 0 bases from V and 4 bases from J, leaving 8 bases between. This CDR3 has 14 residues. Per germline, CDR1 SGHRS and CDR2 YFSETQ. The CDR3 DNA follows: TGCGCCAGCAGCTTGGTTGACCAAAAAAACATTCAGTACTTC. This translates into CASSLVDQKNIQYF.

The CDR3 sequence is CASSFGTGITLYEQYF. The CDR3, as DNA: TGTGCCAGCAGTTTCGGGACAGGGATTACACTTTACGAGCAGTACTTC. The chain carries TRBV12-3 or TRBV12-4 and TRBJ2-7; 9 nucleotides line up with TRBD1. The CDR3 spans 16 residues. With 3 bases clipped from V and 4 bases from J, the junction kept 10 bases outside the gene matches.

The gene calls are TRBV6-1 and TRBJ2-5; D could derive from TRBD1 or TRBD2 (6 bases each). The CDR3 covers 14 residues. The ends were cut back, 7 bases at V and 4 bases at J, with 16 bases in the middle. Germline assignment: CDR1 MNHNS and CDR2 SASEGT. The CDR3 DNA reads TGTGCCAGCACTCAAGGGGGGCCGCGAGAGACCCAGTACTTC. It encodes CASTQGGPRETQYF.

This clonotype came up a few times. The chain is built from TRBV3-1 and TRBJ2-3, with 9 bases that match TRBD2. The length of the CDR3 is 14 residues. J gave up 7 bases and V 4 bases, and 6 bases lay outside the gene matches. CDR1 LGHDT and CDR2 YNNKEL come from the germline V gene (reference sequence). CDR3 coding DNA: TGTGCCAGCAGCCTTAGCGGGGGTTCAAATACGCAGTATTTT. Translation: CASSLSGGSNTQYF.

This clonotype appeared a few times. This chain uses TRBV7-9 with TRBJ2-3; D gene unclear. Trimming stripped 2 bases from V and 4 bases from J, with 4 bases between. Germline V gene sequence: CDR1 SEHNR, CDR2 FQNEAQ (reference sequence). CDR3 size: 12 residues. CDR3 sequence reads: CASSLISDTQYF. CDR3 nucleotides: TGTGCCAGCAGCTTAATCTCAGATACGCAGTATTTT.

This clonotype has only a few counts. V gene TRBV5-5 combines with J gene TRBJ2-5, with 7 nucleotides matching TRBD1. Germline assignment: CDR1 SGHKS and CDR2 YYEKEE (reference sequence). The CDR3 is 13 amino acids. V shed 3 bases and J 5 bases; nucleotides not matched to a gene: 4. CDR3 region: CASSSRQGETQYF. The CDR3 nucleotides read TGTGCCAGCAGCTCTAGACAGGGCGAGACCCAGTACTTC.

This clonotype was counted between two and nine times. The chain couples TRBV24-1 to TRBJ1-6; D unclear. The CDR3 runs to 13 residues. Germline assignment: CDR1 KGHDR and CDR2 SFDVKD. V was pared by 9 bases and J by 0 bases, with 5 bases between. CDR3 region: CATQSSYNSPLHF. DNA of the CDR3: TGTGCCACCCAGAGCTCCTATAATTCACCCCTCCACTTT.

This clonotype was recorded a few times. The chain joins TRBV5-1 to TRBJ1-4, with 8 bases identical to TRBD1. V gave up 4 bases and J gave up 8 bases; unmatched junction bases: 10. The germline V gene has CDR1 SGHRS and CDR2 YFSETQ. The CDR3 sequence is 15 residues long. CDR3 amino acids: CASSTKTGAREKLFF. The CDR3 DNA follows: TGCGCCAGCAGCACAAAGACAGGGGCGAGGGAAAAACTGTTTTTT.

This rearrangement joins TRBV29-1 to TRBJ2-2; 7 nucleotides align to TRBD2. This CDR3 has 14 amino acids. The germline CDR1 and CDR2 sequences are SQVTM and ANQGSEA. After removal of 4 bases from V and 1 base from J, the junction contained 3 bases not matched to a gene. CDR3 nucleotide sequence: TGCAGCGTTGTGCGCGGGGGGAACACCGGGGAGCTGTTTTTT. This translates into CSVVRGGNTGELFF.

This clonotype appeared a few times. The gene calls are TRBV5-1 and TRBJ2-2; maybe TRBD2 (6 bases). The CDR3 sequence is 17 residues long. Per the germline V gene, CDR1 is SGHRS and CDR2 is YFSETQ. V lost 6 bases and J 5 bases, leaving 23 bases between the germline ends. The CDR3 DNA reads TGCGCCAGCAAAGGGGACTGGCGGGACCTAATGACCGGGGAGCTGTTTTTT. It is translated as CASKGDWRDLMTGELFF.

A remark on this clonotype: Since a much larger clone is just one base distant, this may be a read error. The chain is built from TRBV24-1 and TRBJ2-1; 8 bases are shared with TRBD1. The CDR3 has 17 amino acids. Germline CDR1 and CDR2: KGHDR and SFDVKD. J gave up 2 bases and V 5 bases, and 10 bases lay outside the gene matches. The DNA for the CDR3 is TGTGCCACCAGTGGTTCCTCCGGGACAGGCACCTACAATGAGCAGTTCTTC. This sequence encodes CATSGSSGTGTYNEQFF.

This clonotype was observed a few times. The chain links TRBV12-3 or TRBV12-4 to TRBJ2-2; 8 bases are shared with TRBD2. J was trimmed by 3 bases and V by 6 bases; bases with no gene match: 9. The CDR3 runs 16 residues. CDR3 protein: CASSPPGLEYTGELFF. CDR3 nucleotides: TGTGCCAGCAGCCCACCGGGACTAGAATACACCGGGGAGCTGTTTTTT.

V gene TRBV2 combines with J gene TRBJ1-4, with D tentatively TRBD1 (5 bases). V was pared by 6 bases and J by 12 bases, with 23 bases between. Germline-derived CDR1 and CDR2 are SNHLY and FYNNEI. This CDR3 is built from 15 residues. The CDR3: CASSPGAGYEFELFF. The CDR3 nucleotides read TGTGCCAGCAGCCCTGGGGCAGGCTATGAATTTGAACTGTTTTTT.

This clonotype appeared a few times. V and J are TRBV2 and TRBJ2-7; D ambiguous. The CDR3 sequence is 12 residues long. Germline-derived CDR1 and CDR2 are SNHLY and FYNNEI. Trimming took off 8 bases at V and 7 bases at J, with 15 bases between the two ends. For the CDR3, the DNA is TGTGCCAGCCGGCAGGTACCAGAGGAGCAGTACTTC. Amino acid sequence: CASRQVPEEQYF.